This T cell receptor (beta chain) appears in the sequencing data of a study of control samples from healthy donors and cancer patients. Produced via immunoSEQ multiplex PCR; TCRdb's table is partial and in-frame only. Of around 180,000 clones listed, almost 90% are singletons. The clonotype was recovered from a woman aged 25 to 45 in good health. The sample consisted of blood.

The CDR3: CASSPLTGPTGELFF. The CDR3 region has the DNA TGCGCCAGCAGCCCATTGACAGGGCCCACCGGGGAGCTGTTTTTT. The chain employs TRBV5-1 and TRBJ2-2; 7 nucleotides agree with TRBD1. V trimming: 4 bases; J trimming: 4 bases; junction bases outside the gene matches: 7. This CDR3 has 15 amino acids. CDR1 and CDR2 (germline): SGHRS, YFSETQ.